Listed below are T cell receptor beta chains from one sample, sequenced in a study of patients and donors after allogeneic stem cell transplantation. Via MiXCR, TCRdb re-called the RT-PCR reads, giving one row per CDR3 protein. The sample contains about 160,000 distinct CDR3 sequences, 20% to 25% of which appear only once. The sequencing input was blood, either unsorted or a sorted T cell fraction (not recorded which). All receptors derive from a human donor who was either an allogeneic HSCT recipient or a stem cell or donor lymphocyte infusion donor (not recorded which). It is not recorded whose cells these are; they may come from a transplant donor. Both conserved end residues are part of each CDR3. A D gene is named only where the DNA matches it firmly. Clone size, where shown, is once, few, many, or a class for clones that have expanded.

>TRBV7-9|.|TRBD1|TRBJ2-1
TGTGCCAGCGTGGACAGGGGAGACAATGAGCAGTTCTTC
CASVDRGDNEQFF
>TRBV20-1|few|.|TRBJ2-7
TGCAGTGCTAGAGATCCTTTGGACCCAGGACGGGGCAACGAGCAGTACTTC
CSARDPLDPGRGNEQYF
>TRBV14|.|.|TRBJ2-7
TGTGCCAGCAGCCGGGGGACACTCTACGAGCAGTACTTC
CASSRGTLYEQYF
>TRBV29-1|.|TRBD2|TRBJ2-2
TGCAGCGTTGATGGCGGGAGCGGCACCGGGGAGCTGTTTTTT
CSVDGGSGTGELFF
>TRBV10-3|few|TRBD1|TRBJ2-7
TGTGCCATCAGTGAGGGACAGGGTTTCTACGAGCAGTACTTC
CAISEGQGFYEQYF
>TRBV4-3|few|TRBD1|TRBJ1-2
TGCGCCAGCAGCCAAGACCCCGGGACAGGTTATGGCTACACCTTC
CASSQDPGTGYGYTF
>TRBV12-3/TRBV12-4|many|.|TRBJ1-5
TGTGCCAGCAGTTTAATACAGGGCGGGAGCAATCAGCCCCAGCATTTT
CASSLIQGGSNQPQHF
>TRBV12-3/TRBV12-4|.|.|TRBJ1-2
TGTGCCAGCAGCCCCGGCGGGGGGTTGGTCTACTTTGGCTACACCTTC
CASSPGGGLVYFGYTF
>TRBV12-3/TRBV12-4|.|TRBD2|TRBJ2-3
TGTGCCAGCAGCCCCGGACTAGCCGCCACAGATACGCAGTATTTT
CASSPGLAATDTQYF
>TRBV4-1|.|.|TRBJ2-1
TGCGCCAGCAGCCAGGCCGGGAGTCCCAATGAGCAGTTCTTC
CASSQAGSPNEQFF
>TRBV5-1|.|.|TRBJ2-2
TGCGCCAGCAGCTTATTTTTCACCGGGGAGCTGTTTTTT
CASSLFFTGELFF
>TRBV7-9|.|.|TRBJ2-1
TGTGCCAGCAGCTACCCGGAGCAGTTCTTC
CASSYPEQFF
>TRBV6-5|.|.|TRBJ2-3
TGTGCCAGCAGCCGCCGACAGGCCGGTACAGATACGCAGTATTTT
CASSRRQAGTDTQYF
>TRBV5-1|.|TRBD2|TRBJ2-7
TGCGCCAGCAGCTCCGGGACTAGCGTTGACGAGCAGTACTTC
CASSSGTSVDEQYF
>TRBV5-1|few|.|TRBJ2-5
TGCGCCAGCAGCTTCGGACTAGGGGGAGAGACCCAGTACTTC
CASSFGLGGETQYF
>TRBV29-1|.|.|TRBJ2-1
TGCAGCGTTGAGGCAGAAACCCAGTTCTTC
CSVEAETQFF
>TRBV6-5|.|TRBD1|TRBJ2-7
TGTGCCAGCAGTTTGACAGGGACCTACGAGCAGTACTTC
CASSLTGTYEQYF
>TRBV20-1|.|TRBD1|TRBJ2-7
TGCAGTGCCATAGTTGTGACCGGGACAGGGCACTACGAGCAGTACTTC
CSAIVVTGTGHYEQYF
>TRBV5-1|many|.|TRBJ1-5
TGCGCCAGCAGCTTGACTACAGGGTATCAGCCCCAGCATTTT
CASSLTTGYQPQHF
>TRBV12-3/TRBV12-4|few|.|TRBJ1-4
TGTGCCAGCAGTTTAGGGAGCACTAATGAAAAACTGTTTTTT
CASSLGSTNEKLFF
>TRBV20-1|.|TRBD2|TRBJ2-3
TGCAGTGCCCCGGGACTAGCGGGAGCAGATACGCAGTATTTT
CSAPGLAGADTQYF
>TRBV15|.|.|TRBJ2-2
TGTGCCACCAGCAACACAACCGGGACCACAGAGCACACCGGGGAGCTGTTTTTT
CATSNTTGTTEHTGELFF
>TRBV7-9|few|TRBD2|TRBJ2-1
TGTGCCAGCAGCCCCCGGGAGGGGGAGCAGTTCTTC
CASSPREGEQFF
>TRBV12-3/TRBV12-4|few|TRBD1|TRBJ1-5
TGTGCCAGCAGTTTAGCAGGGACAGCTCGGGCGCCCCAGCATTTT
CASSLAGTARAPQHF
>TRBV7-6|.|TRBD1|TRBJ1-2
TGTGCCAGCAGTCTATCGATACAGGGGTCTGGCTACACCTTC
CASSLSIQGSGYTF